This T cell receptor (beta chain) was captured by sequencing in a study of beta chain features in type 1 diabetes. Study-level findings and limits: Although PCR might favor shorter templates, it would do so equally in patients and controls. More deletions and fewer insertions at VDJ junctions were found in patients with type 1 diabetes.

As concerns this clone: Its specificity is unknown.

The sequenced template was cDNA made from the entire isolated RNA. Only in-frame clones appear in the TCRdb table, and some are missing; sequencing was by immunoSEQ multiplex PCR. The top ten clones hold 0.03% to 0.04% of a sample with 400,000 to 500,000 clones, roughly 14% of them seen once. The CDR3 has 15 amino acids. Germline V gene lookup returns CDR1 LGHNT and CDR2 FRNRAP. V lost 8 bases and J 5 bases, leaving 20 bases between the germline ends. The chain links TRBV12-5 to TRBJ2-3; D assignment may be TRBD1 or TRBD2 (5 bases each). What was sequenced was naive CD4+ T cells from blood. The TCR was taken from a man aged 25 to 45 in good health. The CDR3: CASTLPGPHQDTQYF. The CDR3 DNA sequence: TGTGCTAGTACGCTCCCGGGACCACACCAAGATACGCAGTATTTT.